This TCR beta chain was documented in a study of identical twins (dated by TCRdb to the mid-2010s). Regarding the study in general: To test whether fetal clonotypes persist, this study deep-sequenced TCR alpha and beta repertoires from monozygotic twins, from unrelated adults of various ages, and from cord blood. To rule out contamination, replicate twin experiments were performed at different times with different library preparation protocols.

Libraries were built with 5' RACE. Sequenced using an Illumina HiSeq 2000. A universal primer binding site was added through template switching, and the final cDNA carried a unique molecular identifier so that TCR cDNA molecules could be counted accurately. Specific primers in the conserved constant-segment region were used to synthesize first-strand cDNA for the TCR alpha and beta chains. Each cDNA library was double barcoded, with a SMART-Mk sample barcode plus Illumina barcodes, to control for contamination. Two successive PCR steps introduced TruSeq adapter sequences along with Illumina sample barcodes. The TCR alpha and beta cDNA libraries were sequenced on the Illumina HiSeq platform using custom primers. The paper's processing steps were these. MiGEC processed the raw reads to extract unique molecular identifiers, while MiXCR was used to determine the CDR3 positions. For each individual, recombination models were inferred using an EM algorithm with the repgenHMM and IGoR tools. Shared clonotypes were analyzed with the tcR package in R, and sharing was normalized by the product of cloneset sizes. To study raw recombination free of thymic and clonal selection effects, out-of-frame nonproductive sequences were analyzed. TCRdb passed the public sequencing reads through fastp at Q25 and MiXCR, retaining productive beta sequences. Rows are combined by CDR3 protein, so each entry shows the most common genes and DNA. V and J calls and clone size were set by TCRdb, not the authors. Recorded for this sample are a few hundred thousand distinct CDR3 sequences; under 12% of them occurred a single time. The ten largest clones add up to more than 8.5% of the sample.

This clonotype appeared many times. Its antigen remains unidentified. No quality values exist for individual bases; no much larger clone is one base distant. Every donor in the study was a healthy Caucasian. Miltenyi CD45RO+ enrichment and human naive T-cell isolation kits were used to isolate memory (CD45RO+) and naive T cells from PBMC. Sequences MNHNS (CDR1) and SASEGT (CDR2) are obtained from the germline V gene. V lost 8 bases and J lost 8 bases, and the count of bases not matched to a germline gene is 13. The CDR3 has 16 amino acids, counting the end cysteine and phenylalanine. Left in the record is the CDR3 DNA by itself, 48 bases read in frame from the first base. What the research found in general, with its limitations: In monozygotic twins, recombination models systematically underestimated out-of-frame TCR alpha sharing, but the models matched the sharing seen between unrelated individuals. Because the same donors could not be followed over many years, the conclusions relied on cross-sectional statistical analysis. In beta out-of-frame sequences, excess twin sharing was weaker, because having fewer shared sequences lowered the signal-to-noise ratio. Fewer insertions were carried by abundant cord blood beta clonotypes, a similar but weaker trend appeared in young adult naive repertoires, and no such trend appeared in memory repertoires. Zero-insertion analyses could be partly confounded by invariant T cells such as MAIT and iNKT, although diverse VJ usage argued against such confounding for most clonotypes. Compared with coincidental sharing between unrelated individuals, an excess of low generation-probability sequences was observed among out-of-frame TCR alpha sequences shared between twins.

The receptor comes from a man aged 45-65 years in good health. The chain uses TRBV6-1 and TRBJ1-4, and TRBD1 aligns with 11 junction nucleotides. The sequencing input was memory T cells sorted from blood. Taken with the paper, the label for cell subset or site translates to: CD45RO+ enriched T cells. This receptor has the CDR3 CASGDRGSPISEKLFF. Here is the DNA: TGTGCCAGCGGGGACAGGGGGAGTCCGATCTCAGAAAAACTGTTTTTT.